This TCR beta chain was sequenced during a study of blood T cell repertoires in COVID-19. Per the authors' pipeline: Reference gene primer amplification yielded estimated nucleated cell counts. Profiled with immunoSEQ multiplex PCR; TCRdb holds only in-frame clones, not every one. V and J calls plus clone size are reproduced from that table; the DNA served to infer D and trimming. The data hold 25,000 to 30,000 clones, with 84% observed a single time. This CDR3 region has 12 residues. Germline CDR1 ENHRY, CDR2 SYGVKD. V was pared by 2 bases and J by 5 bases, with 6 bases between. The sequenced sample consisted of peripheral blood. The V gene is TRBV10-3, the J gene TRBJ2-5, with a weak D call TRBD1 (5 bases). The sequence was collected from a man aged 80 or over with active COVID-19. This CDR3 is CAISENRETQYF. DNA for the CDR3: TGTGCCATCAGTGAGAACAGGGAGACCCAGTACTTC.